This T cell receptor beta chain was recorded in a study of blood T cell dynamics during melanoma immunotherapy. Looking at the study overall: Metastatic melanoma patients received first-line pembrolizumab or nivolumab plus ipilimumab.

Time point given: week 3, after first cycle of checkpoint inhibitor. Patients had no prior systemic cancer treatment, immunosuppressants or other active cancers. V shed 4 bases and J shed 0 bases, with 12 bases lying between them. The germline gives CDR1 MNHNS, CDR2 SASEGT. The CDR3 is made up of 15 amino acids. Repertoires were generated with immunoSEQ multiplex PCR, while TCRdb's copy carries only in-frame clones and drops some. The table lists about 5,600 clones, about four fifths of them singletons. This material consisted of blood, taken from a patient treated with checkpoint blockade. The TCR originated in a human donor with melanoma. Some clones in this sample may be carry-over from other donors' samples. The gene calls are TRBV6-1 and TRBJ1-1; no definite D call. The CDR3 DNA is TGTGCCAGCAGTGGCGTCGCACCCTTGAACACTGAAGCTTTCTTT. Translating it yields CASSGVAPLNTEAFF.